The 16 T cell receptor beta chains in this list originate from one sample, sequenced in a study of blood T cell repertoires in COVID-19. This table comes from immunoSEQ multiplex PCR, and its TCRdb copy is limited to in-frame clones, with some not included. The data show 110,000 or so clones, approximately 90% seen once. Sequenced input: peripheral blood. All receptors derive from a human donor with acute or convalescent COVID-19. The donor label of this sample is uncertain.

The chain employs TRBV5-1 and TRBJ1-5; weak D call: TRBD1 (5 bases). CDR3 length equals 19 residues. V lost 3 bases to trimming and J lost 0 bases, with 22 bases between them. The germline CDR1 and CDR2 sequences are SGHRS and YFSETQ. CDR3 sequence reads: CASSSLVTANISSNQPQHF. The CDR3 DNA sequence: TGCGCCAGCAGCTCACTTGTGACAGCAAATATCTCTAGCAATCAGCCCCAGCATTTT.

The rearrangement uses TRBV30 and TRBJ2-7; the D gene is possibly TRBD1 (7 bases). Germline CDR1 and CDR2: GTSNPN and SVGIG (reference sequence). Trimming stripped 2 bases from V and 6 bases from J, with 14 bases between. This CDR3 is 13 amino acids long. CDR3 sequence reads: CAWSWSGGSEQYF. For the CDR3, the DNA is TGTGCCTGGAGTTGGTCAGGGGGGTCCGAGCAGTACTTC.

The rearrangement links TRBV24-1 to TRBJ2-5; a possible D gene is TRBD2 (6 bases). The CDR3 has 15 amino acids. V was shortened by 4 bases and J by 7 bases, with 18 bases between the two germline ends. Per the germline V gene, CDR1 is KGHDR and CDR2 is SFDVKD. The CDR3 DNA is TGTGCCACCAGTGACCCGGGTCAGCTCGGGGGGACCCAGTACTTC. It translates to CATSDPGQLGGTQYF.

This chain links TRBV15 with TRBJ1-5; 8 bases match TRBD1. Trimming at V came to 5 bases and at J to 3 bases, leaving 6 bases not matched to a gene. Germline lookup yields CDR1 LNHNV and CDR2 YYDKDF (reference sequence). The CDR3 totals 15 residues. CDR3: CATSFRQGINQPQHF. The DNA of the CDR3 is TGTGCCACCAGCTTTCGACAGGGGATCAATCAGCCCCAGCATTTT.

The chain combines TRBV15 with TRBJ2-5, with D possibly matching TRBD2 (6 bases). Germline V CDR1 and CDR2: LNHNV, YYDKDF (reference sequence). The CDR3 length is 13 residues. The germline V and J ends were trimmed by 2 bases and 4 bases, with 8 bases remaining between them. Here the CDR3 DNA reads TGTGCCACCAGCAGACAGGGAGGAGAGACCCAGTACTTC. Translating it yields CATSRQGGETQYF. Together with reference TRBV15 and TRBJ2-5, the CDR3 gives the full variable domain: DAMVIQNPRYQVTQFGKPVTLSCSQTLNHNVMYWYQQKSSQAPKLLFHYYDKDFNNEADTPDNFQSRRPNTSFCFLDIRSPGLGDTAMYLCATSRQGGETQYFGPGTRLLVL.

V gene TRBV7-3 combines with J gene TRBJ2-1; D is perhaps TRBD2 (6 bases). The ends were cut back, 2 bases at V and 7 bases at J, with 18 bases in the middle. Germline CDR1 is SGHTA and CDR2 is FQGTGA. The length of the CDR3 is 16 residues. CDR3 loop: CASSLGPSDRGNEQFF. CDR3 DNA: TGTGCCAGCAGCTTAGGGCCTAGCGACCGAGGGAATGAGCAGTTCTTC. Full variable domain (missing parts from reference TRBV7-3 and TRBJ2-1): GAGVSQTPSNKVTEKGKYVELRCDPISGHTALYWYRQSLGQGPEFLIYFQGTGAADDSGLPNDRFFAVRPEGSVSTLKIQRTERGDSAVYLCASSLGPSDRGNEQFFGPGTRLTVL.

This chain links TRBV7-9 with TRBJ1-2; 9 bases line up with TRBD1. V lost 4 bases to trimming and J lost 4 bases; unmatched junction nucleotides: 13. The CDR3 is 17 residues long. Germline V gives CDR1 SEHNR, CDR2 FQNEAQ (reference sequence). The CDR3 sequence is CASSWTRGQGSLYGYTF. DNA for the CDR3: TGTGCCAGCAGCTGGACGCGGGGACAGGGCTCTCTCTATGGCTACACCTTC.

The gene calls are TRBV24-1 and TRBJ1-1; TRBD1 is a possible D gene (6 bases). Germline V gene sequence: CDR1 KGHDR, CDR2 SFDVKD. With 12 bases removed from V and 3 bases from J, the gap between germline ends came to 16 bases. The CDR3 runs 13 residues. CDR3 amino acids: CASWRGGHTEAFF. As DNA, the CDR3 is TGTGCCTCCTGGAGGGGGGGGCACACTGAAGCTTTCTTT.

This chain joins TRBV11-3 and TRBJ2-1; TRBD2 matches at 11 bases. Germline loops: CDR1 SGHNT, CDR2 YENEEA. The length of the CDR3 is 13 residues. Unmatched junction bases numbered 5, after V lost 3 bases and J lost 13 bases. The CDR3 region is CASSFRLAGPQFF. The CDR3 DNA is TGTGCCAGCAGCTTCCGACTAGCGGGGCCTCAGTTCTTC.

The DNA of the CDR3 is TGTGCCAGCAGTGTAACCCGAACAGGGGGCACCGGGGAGCTGTTTTTT. This gives the protein CASSVTRTGGTGELFF. The chain has TRBV6-1 and TRBJ2-2, with 8 positions matching TRBD1. The CDR3 consists of 16 residues. Germline CDR1 and CDR2: MNHNS and SASEGT. J lost 4 bases, V lost 4 bases, and 8 bases had no gene match.

The rearrangement links TRBV29-1 to TRBJ1-2; weak D call: TRBD1 (5 bases). Trimming removed 6 bases at V and 4 bases at J, with 12 bases between. The CDR3 runs to 12 residues. Germline V CDR1 and CDR2: SQVTM, ANQGSEA. CDR3 in amino acids: CSVAGGSYGYTF. The CDR3, as DNA: TGCAGCGTGGCCGGGGGGTCCTATGGCTACACCTTC.

This chain links TRBV10-3 with TRBJ2-1; 12 nucleotides match TRBD2. The CDR3 contains 13 residues. V dropped 10 bases and J dropped 4; count of bases not matched to a gene: 2. The germline gives CDR1 ENHRY, CDR2 SYGVKD. CDR3 sequence: CASGLAGYNEQFF. CDR3 sequence (DNA): TGTGCCAGCGGACTAGCGGGGTACAATGAGCAGTTCTTC.

The chain employs TRBV11-2 and TRBJ2-2; D is uncertain. CDR3 length equals 16 residues. Germline values: CDR1 SGHAT, CDR2 FQNNGV. Trimming took 0 bases from V and 1 from J, leaving 9 bases between them. DNA for the CDR3: TGTGCCAGCAGCTTAGATCCCACGAGGAACACCGGGGAGCTGTTTTTT. Protein sequence: CASSLDPTRNTGELFF.

This chain joins TRBV4-3 and TRBJ2-1; 7 nucleotides align to TRBD2. This CDR3 has 16 residues. Germline CDR1 and CDR2: LGHNA and YSLEER. V gave up 0 bases and J gave up 10 bases; unmatched junction bases: 12. The DNA for the CDR3 is TGCGCCAGCAGCCAAGATAACCTTGGTCTAGCGGCCGAGCAGTTCTTC. Translating gives CASSQDNLGLAAEQFF.

In its sample, this clone was seen a few times. The chain employs TRBV2 and TRBJ1-5, with D hard to call. Between the trimmed V and J ends, which lost 5 bases and 6 bases, there was a span of 14 bases. Germline V lookup: CDR1 SNHLY, CDR2 FYNNEI. This CDR3 has 14 amino acids. The CDR3 loop reads CASSPDGSGQPQHF. Written as DNA, the CDR3 is TGTGCCAGCAGTCCTGACGGGTCGGGTCAGCCCCAGCATTTT.

This clone was counted once. V gene TRBV4-3 combines with J gene TRBJ1-2; TRBD1 is a possible D gene (6 bases). Trimming removed 0 bases at V and 3 bases at J, with 11 bases between. CDR3 length: 15 amino acids. Looked up from germline, CDR1 is LGHNA and CDR2 is YSLEER. CDR3 in amino acids: CASSQDRAGDYGYTF. CDR3 nucleotides: TGCGCCAGCAGCCAAGATCGGGCAGGGGACTATGGCTACACCTTC.